The 8 T cell receptor beta chains presented below share a single source sample, sequenced in a study of T cell responses to AZD1222 COVID-19 vaccine. Sequencing was performed with immunoSEQ multiplex PCR; in TCRdb, only in-frame clones are kept and a portion is missing. Among some 22,000 clones listed, less than 85% were seen once. Specimen: peripheral blood, collected on day 0 of AZD1222 vaccination. Receptor source: an adult in good health.

V usage is TRBV27 and J usage is TRBJ1-5; 7 bases line up with TRBD1. The germline V gene encodes CDR1 MNHEY and CDR2 SMNVEV (reference sequence). With 5 bases clipped from V and 4 bases from J, the junction kept 5 bases outside the gene matches. The CDR3 has 14 residues. The CDR3 sequence is CASSPRQGNQPQHF. The CDR3 coding sequence is TGTGCCAGCAGTCCCCGACAGGGTAATCAGCCCCAGCATTTT.

The gene calls are TRBV10-3 and TRBJ2-1; tentatively, D is TRBD2 (5 bases). This CDR3 contains 14 residues. CDR1 is ENHRY, CDR2 SYGVKD, per germline. V was clipped by 5 bases and J by 6 bases, with 14 bases between them. The CDR3 bases are TGTGCCATCAGTAACACACCCGCGGGCAATGAGCAGTTCTTC. Protein: CAISNTPAGNEQFF.

The chain carries TRBV30 and TRBJ1-2; 8 bases fit TRBD1. V shed 3 bases and J 8 bases; nucleotides not matched to a gene: 8. Germline loops: CDR1 GTSNPN, CDR2 SVGIG (reference sequence). This CDR3 has 13 residues. The CDR3 DNA reads as TGTGCCTGGAGGACACAGGGGGAAGTGGGCTACACCTTC. Encoded protein: CAWRTQGEVGYTF.

There are a few counts of this clone. V is TRBV6-2 or TRBV6-3 and J is TRBJ1-5; the D gene is possibly TRBD1 (5 bases). Germline CDR1 reads MNHEY; CDR2 reads SVGEGT. CDR3 length equals 15 residues. With 2 bases removed from V and 4 bases from J, the gap between germline ends came to 12 bases. CDR3 sequence: CASSYQAGLNQPQHF. CDR3 DNA sequence: TGTGCCAGCAGTTACCAGGCGGGGCTTAATCAGCCCCAGCATTTT.

The chain uses TRBV7-9 and TRBJ1-3; weak D call: TRBD1 (6 bases). Trimming pared 1 base from V and 8 bases from J, leaving 15 bases between. Germline V lookup: CDR1 SEHNR, CDR2 FQNEAQ (reference sequence). This CDR3 spans 15 amino acids. This CDR3 reads CASSLVQGKADTIYF. As DNA, the CDR3 is TGTGCCAGCAGCTTAGTGCAGGGGAAGGCCGACACCATATATTTT.

The chain is built from TRBV4-1 and TRBJ1-5; D gene unclear. The V gene's germline CDR1 is MGHRA and CDR2 YSYEKL. The CDR3 has 15 amino acids. Trimming stripped 5 bases from V and 5 bases from J, with 16 bases between. CDR3 loop: CASSAQGTGDQPQHF. The CDR3, as DNA: TGCGCCAGCAGCGCCCAAGGAACTGGGGATCAGCCCCAGCATTTT.

V usage is TRBV3-1 (or the pseudogene TRBV3-2) and J usage is TRBJ2-3; 7 nucleotides match TRBD1. The germline V gene has CDR1 LGHDT and CDR2 YNNKEL (reference sequence). The trim removed 6 bases at V and 10 bases at J, leaving 16 bases unmatched. The CDR3 is 15 residues long. In DNA form, the CDR3 reads TGTGCCAGCAGTAGGGGACAGCCTTCAAGGGTAGCGCAGTATTTT. The encoded protein is CASSRGQPSRVAQYF.

This clone was seen once. The CDR3 spells CATSRPTEDLLQETQYF. The CDR3 region has the DNA TGTGCCACCAGCAGACCCACTGAAGACCTCCTACAAGAGACCCAGTACTTC. This chain connects TRBV15 to TRBJ2-5; D gene ambiguous. Trimming cost V 2 bases and J 2 bases, with 18 bases left between them. Looked up from germline, CDR1 is LNHNV and CDR2 is YYDKDF (reference sequence). This CDR3 is built from 17 residues. The full variable domain, rest sourced from reference TRBV15 and TRBJ2-5, is DAMVIQNPRYQVTQFGKPVTLSCSQTLNHNVMYWYQQKSSQAPKLLFHYYDKDFNNEADTPDNFQSRRPNTSFCFLDIRSPGLGDTAMYLCATSRPTEDLLQETQYFGPGTRLLVL.